This T cell receptor beta chain was sequenced in a study of blood T cell repertoires in COVID-19. Study summary: T cells, B-cell-depleted T cells, or PBMCs provided the cDNA or gDNA that served as material.

Trimming left V 5 bases short and J 1 base short, with 11 bases between. Germline CDR1 MNHEY, CDR2 SVGAGI. CDR3 size: 14 residues. This clone has just a few counts. Recruitment covered fewer than 25 US areas and drew participants whose ages spanned about 18 to 100 years. Symptom resolution, clearance, or two negative PCRs marked donors in Cohort 3 as recovered. TCRdb's copy holds only in-frame clones and misses some; the assay was immunoSEQ multiplex PCR. The sample lists about 310,000 clones, over 85% occurring once. The sequence came from a woman aged 25 to 39 who had recovered from COVID-19. The source material was PBMCs or T cells enriched from blood (not recorded which). The chain is built from TRBV6-5 and TRBJ2-5, with TRBD2 as a possible D gene (5 bases). The CDR3, as DNA: TGTGCCAGCAGTCGACTAAACCGCCAAGAGACCCAGTACTTC. Translated: CASSRLNRQETQYF.